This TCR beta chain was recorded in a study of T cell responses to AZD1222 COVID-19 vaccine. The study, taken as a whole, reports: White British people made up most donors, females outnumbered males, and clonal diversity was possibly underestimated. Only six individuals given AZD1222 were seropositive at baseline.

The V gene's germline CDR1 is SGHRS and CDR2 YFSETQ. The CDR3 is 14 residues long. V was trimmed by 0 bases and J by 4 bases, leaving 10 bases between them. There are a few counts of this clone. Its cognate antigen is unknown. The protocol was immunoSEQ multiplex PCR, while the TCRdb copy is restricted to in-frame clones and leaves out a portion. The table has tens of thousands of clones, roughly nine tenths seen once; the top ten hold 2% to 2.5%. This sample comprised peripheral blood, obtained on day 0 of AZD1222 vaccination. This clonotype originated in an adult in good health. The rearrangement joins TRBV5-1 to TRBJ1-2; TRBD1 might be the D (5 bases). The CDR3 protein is CASSLDRTFYGYTF. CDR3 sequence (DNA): TGCGCCAGCAGCTTGGACAGGACTTTCTATGGCTACACCTTC.